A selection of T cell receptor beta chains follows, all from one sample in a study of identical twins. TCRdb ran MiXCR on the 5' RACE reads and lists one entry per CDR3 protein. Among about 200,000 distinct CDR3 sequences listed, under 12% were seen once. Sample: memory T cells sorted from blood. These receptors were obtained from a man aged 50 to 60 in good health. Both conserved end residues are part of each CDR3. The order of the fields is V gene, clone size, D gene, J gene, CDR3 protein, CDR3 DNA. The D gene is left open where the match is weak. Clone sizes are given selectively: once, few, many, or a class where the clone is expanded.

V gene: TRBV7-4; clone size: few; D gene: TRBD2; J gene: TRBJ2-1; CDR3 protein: CASSPLLINTGLAGGGYNEQFF; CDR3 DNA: TGTGCCAGCAGTCCCCTCCTAATAAACACGGGACTAGCGGGAGGAGGGTACAATGAGCAGTTCTTC
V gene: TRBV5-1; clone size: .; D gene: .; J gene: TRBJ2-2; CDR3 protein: CSAARLAGWPGSCFF; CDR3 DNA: .
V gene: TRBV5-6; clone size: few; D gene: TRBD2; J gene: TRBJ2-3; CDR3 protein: CASSLISGGRDTQYF; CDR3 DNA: TGTGCCAGCAGCTTGATTAGCGGGGGAAGAGATACGCAGTATTTT
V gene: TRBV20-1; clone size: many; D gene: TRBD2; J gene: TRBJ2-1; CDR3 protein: CSARGSGSNEQFF; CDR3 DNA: TGCAGTGCTCGGGGAAGCGGGAGTAATGAGCAGTTCTTC
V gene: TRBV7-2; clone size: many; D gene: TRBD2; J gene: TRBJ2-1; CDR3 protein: CASSLATSPYNEQFF; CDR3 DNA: TGTGCCAGCAGCTTAGCGACTAGCCCCTACAATGAGCAGTTCTTC
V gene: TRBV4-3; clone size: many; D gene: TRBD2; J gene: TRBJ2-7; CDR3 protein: CASSQVSSGTRSNEQYF; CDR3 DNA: TGCGCCAGCAGCCAAGTATCTAGCGGGACGAGATCGAACGAGCAGTACTTC
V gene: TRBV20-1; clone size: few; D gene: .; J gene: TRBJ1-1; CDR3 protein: CSSQSYTEAFF; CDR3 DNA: TGCAGTTCACAGTCTTACACTGAAGCTTTCTTT
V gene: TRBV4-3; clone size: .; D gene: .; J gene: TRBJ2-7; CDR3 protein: CASSLSGTDLGELDYEQYF; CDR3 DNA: TGCGCCAGCAGCCTGTCCGGGACGGACCTGGGCGAGTTGGACTACGAGCAGTACTTC
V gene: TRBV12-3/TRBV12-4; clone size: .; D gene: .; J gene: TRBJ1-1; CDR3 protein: CASSRIRGQKNTEAFF; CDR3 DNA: TGTGCCAGCAGCCGAATACGCGGACAGAAGAACACTGAAGCTTTCTTT
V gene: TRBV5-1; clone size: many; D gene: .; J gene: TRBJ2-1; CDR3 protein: CASSRGGFDEQFF; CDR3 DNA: TGCGCCAGCAGCCGCGGGGGCTTCGATGAGCAGTTCTTC
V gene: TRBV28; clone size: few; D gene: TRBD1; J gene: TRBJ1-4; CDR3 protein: CASSRATTGRDEKLFF; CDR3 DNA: TGTGCCAGCAGCCGCGCCACGACAGGGAGGGATGAAAAACTGTTTTTT
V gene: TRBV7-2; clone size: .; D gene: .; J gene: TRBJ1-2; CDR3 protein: CASSPFFGAGYTF; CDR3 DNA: TGTGCCAGCAGCCCCTTTTTCGGGGCTGGCTACACCTTC
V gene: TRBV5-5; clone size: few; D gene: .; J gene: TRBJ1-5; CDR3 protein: CASSLGSGKNQPQHF; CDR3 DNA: TGTGCCAGCAGCTTGGGGTCAGGAAAGAATCAGCCCCAGCATTTT
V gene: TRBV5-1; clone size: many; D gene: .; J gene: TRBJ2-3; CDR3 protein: CASSWIEAGDTQYF; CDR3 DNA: TGCGCCAGCAGCTGGATCGAGGCAGGAGATACGCAGTATTTT
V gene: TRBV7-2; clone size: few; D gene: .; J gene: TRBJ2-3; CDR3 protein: CASSLAVGVGDTQYF; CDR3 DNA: TGTGCCAGCAGCTTAGCCGTAGGGGTGGGAGATACGCAGTATTTT
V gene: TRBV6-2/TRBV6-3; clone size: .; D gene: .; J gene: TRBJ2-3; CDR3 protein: CASSALWGGTDTQYF; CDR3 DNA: TGTGCCAGCAGTGCCCTTTGGGGGGGCACAGATACGCAGTATTTT
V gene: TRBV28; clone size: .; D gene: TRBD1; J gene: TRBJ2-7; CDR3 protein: CASTKEGTGHYEQYF; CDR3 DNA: TGTGCCAGCACTAAAGAGGGGACAGGGCACTACGAGCAGTACTTC
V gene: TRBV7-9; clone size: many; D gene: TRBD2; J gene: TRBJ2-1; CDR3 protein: CASSFTSGGYNEQFF; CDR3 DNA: TGTGCCAGCAGCTTTACTAGCGGGGGGTACAATGAGCAGTTCTTC
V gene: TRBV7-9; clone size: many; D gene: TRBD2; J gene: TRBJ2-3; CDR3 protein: CASSLVSGRSRDTQYF; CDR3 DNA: TGTGCCAGCAGCTTAGTTAGCGGGCGGAGTCGAGATACGCAGTATTTT
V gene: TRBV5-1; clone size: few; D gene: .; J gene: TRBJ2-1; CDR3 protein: CASSLDPWSSNNEQFF; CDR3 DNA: TGCGCCAGCAGCTTGGACCCATGGTCGAGTAACAATGAGCAGTTCTTC
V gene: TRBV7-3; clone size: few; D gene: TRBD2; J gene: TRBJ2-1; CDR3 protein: CASSITGTSDNEQFF; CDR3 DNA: TGTGCCAGCAGCATAACCGGGACTAGCGACAATGAGCAGTTCTTC
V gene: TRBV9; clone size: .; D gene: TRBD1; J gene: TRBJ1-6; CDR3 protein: CASSPGQGRNSPLHF; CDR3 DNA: TGTGCCAGCAGCCCGGGACAGGGACGTAATTCACCCCTCCACTTT
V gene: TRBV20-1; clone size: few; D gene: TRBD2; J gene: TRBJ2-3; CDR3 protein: CSARDPRGSGGGTDTQYF; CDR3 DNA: TGCAGTGCTAGAGATCCCAGGGGTAGCGGGGGGGGTACAGATACGCAGTATTTT
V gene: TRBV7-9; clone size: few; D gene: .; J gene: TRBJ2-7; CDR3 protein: CATRRQNSYEQYF; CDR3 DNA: TGTGCCACCCGGAGACAGAACTCCTACGAGCAGTACTTC
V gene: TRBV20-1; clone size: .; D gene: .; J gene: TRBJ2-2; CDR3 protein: CSARGPTANTGELFF; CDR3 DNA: TGCAGTGCTAGGGGACCGACAGCGAACACCGGGGAGCTGTTTTTT
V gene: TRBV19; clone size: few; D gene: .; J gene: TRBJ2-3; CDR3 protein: CASRLSLTSTDTQYF; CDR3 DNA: TGTGCCAGTAGGCTATCCCTGACAAGCACAGATACGCAGTATTTT
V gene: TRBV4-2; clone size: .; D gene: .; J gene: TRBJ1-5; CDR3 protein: CASSQMGGGNNHPQHF; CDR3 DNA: TGTGCCAGCAGCCAGATGGGAGGGGGTAACAATCACCCCCAGCATTTT
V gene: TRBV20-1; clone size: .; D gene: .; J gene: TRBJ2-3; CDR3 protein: CSVVRESTDTQYF; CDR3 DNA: TGCAGTGTCGTCAGGGAAAGCACAGATACGCAGTATTTT
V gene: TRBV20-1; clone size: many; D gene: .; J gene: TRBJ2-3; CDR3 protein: CSAVGNGDTQYF; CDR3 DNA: TGCAGTGCCGTCGGAAATGGAGATACGCAGTATTTT
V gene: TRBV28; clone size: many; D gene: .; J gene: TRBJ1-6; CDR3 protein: CASSQNYNSPLHF; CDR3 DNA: TGTGCCAGCAGCCAAAACTATAATTCACCCCTCCACTTT
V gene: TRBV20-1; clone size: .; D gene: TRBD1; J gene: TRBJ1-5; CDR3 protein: CSAHNPGQSNQPQHF; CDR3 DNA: TGCAGTGCTCACAATCCGGGACAGAGCAATCAGCCCCAGCATTTT
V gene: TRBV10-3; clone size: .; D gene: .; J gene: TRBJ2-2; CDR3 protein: CAIGLDRRESVNTGELLF; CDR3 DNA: TGTGCCATCGGGCTGGACAGGAGGGAGTCTGTGAACACCGGGGAGCTGCTTTTT
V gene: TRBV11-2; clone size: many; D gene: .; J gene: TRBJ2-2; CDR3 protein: CASSLGRAGGELFF; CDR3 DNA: TGTGCCAGCAGCTTAGGCAGAGCAGGCGGGGAGCTGTTTTTT
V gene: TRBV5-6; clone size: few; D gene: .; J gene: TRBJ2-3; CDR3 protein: CASIWRGPYPATQYF; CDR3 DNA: TGTGCCAGCATCTGGAGAGGACCCTACCCGGCTACGCAGTATTTT
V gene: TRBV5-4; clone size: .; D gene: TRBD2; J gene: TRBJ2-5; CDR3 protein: CASSTWTSGETQYF; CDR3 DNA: TGTGCCAGCAGCACCTGGACTAGCGGGGAGACCCAGTACTTC
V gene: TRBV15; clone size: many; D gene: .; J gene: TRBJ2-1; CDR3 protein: CATSIEPRRHEQFF; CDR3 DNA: TGTGCCACCAGCATCGAACCCCGTAGGCATGAGCAGTTCTTC
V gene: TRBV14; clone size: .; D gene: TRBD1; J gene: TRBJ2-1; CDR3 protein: CASSQRVGQGVGNEQFF; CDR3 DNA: TGTGCCAGCAGCCAGCGAGTGGGACAGGGGGTGGGGAATGAGCAGTTCTTC
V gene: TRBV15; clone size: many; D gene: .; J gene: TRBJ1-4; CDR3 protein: CATSRRRGLNEKLFF; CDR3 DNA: TGTGCCACCAGCAGACGACGGGGACTTAATGAAAAACTGTTTTTT
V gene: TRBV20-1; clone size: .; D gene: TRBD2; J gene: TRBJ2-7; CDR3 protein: CSARARPGGAGGPYEQYF; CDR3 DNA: TGCAGTGCTAGAGCCCGCCCGGGCGGAGCGGGGGGACCCTACGAGCAGTACTTC
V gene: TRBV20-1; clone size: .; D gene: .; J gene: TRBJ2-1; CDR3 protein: CSATHRFEQFF; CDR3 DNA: TGCAGTGCCACCCATAGATTTGAGCAGTTCTTC
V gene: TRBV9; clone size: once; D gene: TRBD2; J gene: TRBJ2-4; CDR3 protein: CASSVAHEGLAGGRAKNIQYF; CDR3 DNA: TGTGCCAGCAGCGTAGCTCATGAAGGACTAGCGGGAGGCCGCGCCAAAAACATTCAGTACTTC
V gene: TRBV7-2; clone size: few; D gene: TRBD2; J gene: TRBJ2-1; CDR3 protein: CASRPGTSDYNEQFF; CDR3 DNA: TGTGCCAGCAGACCCGGGACTAGCGACTACAATGAGCAGTTCTTC
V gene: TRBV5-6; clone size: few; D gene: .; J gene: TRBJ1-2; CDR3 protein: CASSLGRYANYGYTF; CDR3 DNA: TGTGCCAGCAGCCTTGGACGGTATGCTAACTATGGCTACACCTTC
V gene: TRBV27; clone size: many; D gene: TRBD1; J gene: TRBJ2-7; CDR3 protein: CASSHRGSYEQYF; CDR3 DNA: TGTGCCAGCAGTCACAGGGGATCCTACGAGCAGTACTTC
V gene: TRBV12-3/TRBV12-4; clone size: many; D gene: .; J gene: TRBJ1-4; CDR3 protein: CASSLRSSGLFF; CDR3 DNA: TGTGCCAGCAGCCTCAGGAGCTCAGGACTGTTTTTT
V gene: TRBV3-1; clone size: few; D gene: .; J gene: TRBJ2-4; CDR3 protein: CASSQATSKIQYF; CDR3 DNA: TGTGCCAGCAGCCAAGCCACCTCAAAAATTCAGTACTTC
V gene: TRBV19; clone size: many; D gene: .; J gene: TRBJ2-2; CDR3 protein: CASSYGGQNTGELFF; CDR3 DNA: TGTGCCAGTAGTTACGGGGGGCAGAACACCGGGGAGCTGTTTTTT
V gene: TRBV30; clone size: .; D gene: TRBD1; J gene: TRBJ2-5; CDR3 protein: CAWSSGGFRETQYF; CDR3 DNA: TGTGCCTGGAGTTCAGGGGGCTTTAGGGAGACCCAGTACTTC